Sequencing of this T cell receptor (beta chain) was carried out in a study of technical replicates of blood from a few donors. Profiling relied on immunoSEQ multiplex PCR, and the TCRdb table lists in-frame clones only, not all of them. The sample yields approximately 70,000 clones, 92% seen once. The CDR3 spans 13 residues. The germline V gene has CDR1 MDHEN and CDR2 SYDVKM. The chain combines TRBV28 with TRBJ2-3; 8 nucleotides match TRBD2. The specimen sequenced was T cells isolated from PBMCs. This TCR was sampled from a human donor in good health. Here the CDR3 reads CVSETSVTDTQYF. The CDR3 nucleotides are TGTGTGTCCGAGACTAGCGTCACAGATACGCAGTATTTT.